What follows is one T cell receptor beta chain and its context. The CDR3 is 13 residues long. Germline loops: CDR1 KGHSH, CDR2 LQKENI. The V end was cut by 4 bases, the J end by 0 bases, with 4 bases between. This entry belongs to a study of blood T cell repertoires in COVID-19. A Seattle source enrolled patients during active infection and followed them longitudinally. TCRdb's table, derived via immunoSEQ multiplex PCR, lists solely in-frame clones and lacks some. The sample includes 300,000 to 400,000 clones, about nine tenths of them seen just once. Input material: peripheral blood. The rearrangement joins TRBV18 to TRBJ1-3; no clear D gene. This TCR came from a woman between 45 and 60 years old with COVID-19, enrolled during active disease. The CDR3 DNA follows: TGTGCCAGCTCACTTAACTCTGGAAACACCATATATTTT. Translation: CASSLNSGNTIYF.